These T cell receptor beta chains were read from a single sample in a study of blood T cell repertoires in COVID-19. Profiled with immunoSEQ multiplex PCR; TCRdb holds only in-frame clones, not every one. The data contain 110,000 to 150,000 clones, about 80% of them singletons. Source material: peripheral blood. All receptors derive from a human donor in a cohort sampled during active COVID-19. Both conserved end residues are part of each CDR3. Each record gives: V gene, clone size, D gene, J gene, CDR3 protein, CDR3 DNA. The D gene is left open where the match is weak. The size of a clone is reported for some rows only, either as once, few or many, or as a class for expanded clones.

v_call: TRBV28
clone_size: NA
d_call: TRBD2
j_call: TRBJ2-3
cdr3_aa: CASSFLAGVPQDTQYF
cdr3_nt: TGTGCCAGCAGTTTTTTAGCGGGGGTTCCGCAAGATACGCAGTATTTT

v_call: TRBV5-1
clone_size: NA
d_call: TRBD1
j_call: TRBJ1-1
cdr3_aa: CASSARQGAGTEAFF
cdr3_nt: TGCGCCAGCAGCGCCAGACAGGGGGCGGGCACTGAAGCTTTCTTT

v_call: TRBV6-5
clone_size: NA
d_call: NA
j_call: TRBJ1-4
cdr3_aa: CASSQQGVGEKLFF
cdr3_nt: TGTGCCAGCAGTCAACAGGGAGTCGGTGAAAAACTGTTTTTT

v_call: TRBV19
clone_size: NA
d_call: NA
j_call: TRBJ2-6
cdr3_aa: CASSILRTSGVRANVLTF
cdr3_nt: TGTGCCAGTAGTATTCTACGGACATCGGGAGTTAGGGCCAACGTCCTGACTTTC

v_call: TRBV15
clone_size: NA
d_call: TRBD1
j_call: TRBJ2-7
cdr3_aa: CATSRDWRDRGDEQYF
cdr3_nt: TGTGCCACCAGCAGAGATTGGAGGGACAGGGGCGACGAGCAGTACTTC

v_call: TRBV27
clone_size: few
d_call: TRBD1
j_call: TRBJ2-2
cdr3_aa: CASSSHQGAGGELFF
cdr3_nt: TGTGCCAGCAGTTCCCATCAGGGGGCTGGCGGGGAGCTGTTTTTT

v_call: TRBV11-3
clone_size: NA
d_call: TRBD2
j_call: TRBJ2-1
cdr3_aa: CASSFNPLSSGGTYNEQFF
cdr3_nt: TGTGCCAGCAGCTTCAACCCCCTCTCTAGCGGGGGAACCTACAATGAGCAGTTCTTC

v_call: TRBV29-1
clone_size: NA
d_call: NA
j_call: TRBJ2-1
cdr3_aa: CSAGDNEQFF
cdr3_nt: TGCAGCGCCGGGGACAATGAGCAGTTCTTC

v_call: TRBV7-9
clone_size: NA
d_call: NA
j_call: TRBJ1-1
cdr3_aa: CASSLAQKGSNTEAFF
cdr3_nt: TGTGCCAGCAGCTTAGCCCAGAAGGGGTCGAACACTGAAGCTTTCTTT

v_call: TRBV7-9
clone_size: NA
d_call: TRBD1
j_call: TRBJ1-2
cdr3_aa: CASSLIRGTGTNYGYTF
cdr3_nt: TGTGCCAGCAGCTTAATTCGTGGGACAGGGACTAACTATGGCTACACCTTC

v_call: TRBV5-1
clone_size: NA
d_call: NA
j_call: TRBJ2-5
cdr3_aa: CASSLSRQSQETQYF
cdr3_nt: TGCGCCAGCAGCTTGAGCAGGCAGAGCCAAGAGACCCAGTACTTC

v_call: TRBV7-9
clone_size: few
d_call: TRBD1
j_call: TRBJ1-1
cdr3_aa: CASSPGTGLNTEAFF
cdr3_nt: TGTGCCAGCAGCCCCGGGACAGGGTTGAACACTGAAGCTTTCTTT

v_call: TRBV6-5
clone_size: NA
d_call: TRBD1
j_call: TRBJ1-4
cdr3_aa: CASRLGQGSNEKLFF
cdr3_nt: TGTGCCAGCAGACTTGGACAGGGAAGTAATGAAAAACTGTTTTTT

v_call: TRBV5-1
clone_size: NA
d_call: TRBD2
j_call: TRBJ2-3
cdr3_aa: CASSPWGTSGGSTDTQYF
cdr3_nt: TGCGCCAGCAGCCCTTGGGGGACTAGCGGGGGGAGCACAGATACGCAGTATTTT

v_call: TRBV11-3
clone_size: NA
d_call: NA
j_call: TRBJ2-7
cdr3_aa: CASSLGQNYEEQYF
cdr3_nt: TGTGCCAGCAGCTTAGGACAGAACTACGAGGAGCAGTACTTC

v_call: TRBV6-5
clone_size: NA
d_call: TRBD1
j_call: TRBJ1-1
cdr3_aa: CASRPRQGRNTEAFF
cdr3_nt: TGTGCCAGCAGGCCCCGACAGGGGAGGAACACTGAAGCTTTCTTT

v_call: TRBV28
clone_size: NA
d_call: TRBD1
j_call: TRBJ2-7
cdr3_aa: CASREQGAQSYEQYF
cdr3_nt: TGTGCCAGCAGAGAACAGGGGGCGCAGTCCTACGAGCAGTACTTC

v_call: TRBV9
clone_size: once
d_call: NA
j_call: TRBJ1-2
cdr3_aa: CASSVDPGNYGYTF
cdr3_nt: TGTGCCAGCAGCGTAGATCCAGGGAACTATGGCTACACCTTC

v_call: TRBV5-1
clone_size: NA
d_call: NA
j_call: TRBJ2-3
cdr3_aa: CASRPTPSTDTQYF
cdr3_nt: TGCGCCAGCAGACCTACCCCTAGCACAGATACGCAGTATTTT

v_call: TRBV9
clone_size: few
d_call: NA
j_call: TRBJ1-5
cdr3_aa: CASSVGGANQPQHF
cdr3_nt: TGTGCCAGCAGCGTAGGGGGAGCCAATCAGCCCCAGCATTTT

v_call: TRBV14
clone_size: NA
d_call: NA
j_call: TRBJ2-7
cdr3_aa: CASSRQRAQTSGEQYF
cdr3_nt: TGTGCCAGCAGCCGACAAAGGGCTCAGACTTCGGGGGAGCAGTACTTC

v_call: TRBV2
clone_size: NA
d_call: NA
j_call: TRBJ1-2
cdr3_aa: CASSSEPWRDGYTF
cdr3_nt: TGTGCCAGCAGTTCCGAGCCCTGGAGAGATGGCTACACCTTC

v_call: TRBV7-7
clone_size: NA
d_call: NA
j_call: TRBJ2-3
cdr3_aa: CASSQDGVPTDTQYF
cdr3_nt: TGTGCTAGCAGCCAAGACGGGGTTCCGACAGATACGCAGTATTTT

v_call: TRBV11-2
clone_size: few
d_call: TRBD2
j_call: TRBJ2-3
cdr3_aa: CASSLDLGLAGGTDTQYF
cdr3_nt: TGTGCCAGCAGCTTAGATCTAGGGCTAGCGGGGGGCACAGATACGCAGTATTTT

v_call: TRBV5-8
clone_size: NA
d_call: TRBD2
j_call: TRBJ2-2
cdr3_aa: CASSWTSSPGELFF
cdr3_nt: TGTGCCAGCAGCTGGACTAGCTCCCCCGGGGAGCTGTTTTTT

v_call: TRBV19
clone_size: NA
d_call: TRBD2
j_call: TRBJ2-1
cdr3_aa: CASSPSGGGAHNEQFF
cdr3_nt: TGTGCCAGTAGTCCATCTGGCGGGGGGGCCCACAATGAGCAGTTCTTC

v_call: TRBV18
clone_size: NA
d_call: NA
j_call: TRBJ2-3
cdr3_aa: CASSPNTDTQYF
cdr3_nt: TGTGCCAGCTCACCCAACACAGATACGCAGTATTTT

v_call: TRBV13
clone_size: NA
d_call: NA
j_call: TRBJ2-5
cdr3_aa: CASSVRTTIGETQYF
cdr3_nt: TGTGCCAGCAGCGTGAGGACTACCATAGGGGAGACCCAGTACTTC

v_call: TRBV6-6
clone_size: NA
d_call: TRBD2
j_call: TRBJ2-5
cdr3_aa: CASSGSSGEKTQYF
cdr3_nt: TGTGCCAGCAGCGGGTCCAGCGGGGAAAAGACCCAGTACTTC

v_call: TRBV10-3
clone_size: NA
d_call: NA
j_call: TRBJ2-7
cdr3_aa: CAISESAVEVLRNF
cdr3_nt: TGTGCCATCAGTGAGTCGGCGGTGGAGGTTTTAAGGAACTTC

v_call: TRBV19
clone_size: once
d_call: NA
j_call: TRBJ1-2
cdr3_aa: CASSRSGEHYGYTF
cdr3_nt: TGTGCCAGTAGTAGGTCAGGGGAACACTATGGCTACACCTTC

v_call: TRBV2
clone_size: NA
d_call: NA
j_call: TRBJ2-1
cdr3_aa: CASSERNPGEIWACEQFF
cdr3_nt: TGTGCCAGCAGTGAAAGGAATCCCGGGGAGATTTGGGCTTGTGAGCAGTTCTTC

v_call: TRBV19
clone_size: NA
d_call: NA
j_call: TRBJ2-3
cdr3_aa: CASSMDRITDTQYF
cdr3_nt: TGTGCCAGTAGTATGGACAGAATCACAGATACGCAGTATTTT

v_call: TRBV6-5
clone_size: once
d_call: NA
j_call: TRBJ1-5
cdr3_aa: CASRNTGISQPQHF
cdr3_nt: TGTGCCAGCAGAAATACAGGGATTAGTCAGCCCCAGCATTTT

v_call: TRBV7-9
clone_size: few
d_call: TRBD1
j_call: TRBJ1-3
cdr3_aa: CASSPMGTDSGNTIYF
cdr3_nt: TGTGCCAGCAGCCCTATGGGGACAGACTCTGGAAACACCATATATTTT

v_call: TRBV25-1
clone_size: NA
d_call: TRBD2
j_call: TRBJ2-2
cdr3_aa: CASSESRASGHGELFF
cdr3_nt: TGTGCCAGCAGTGAATCCCGGGCTAGCGGGCACGGGGAGCTGTTTTTT